This T cell receptor beta chain was captured by sequencing in a study of T cell changes during pregnancy in multiple sclerosis. This clone occurred once. The junction does not match germline at one end; this may be a read error. The CDR3 consists of 14 residues. Germline loops: CDR1 MRHNA, CDR2 SNTAGT. Profiled with immunoSEQ multiplex PCR; TCRdb holds only in-frame clones, not every one. The data show approximately 100,000 clones, about 92% seen once. This chain uses TRBV6-4 with TRBJ1-2; unclear D gene. The TCR sequence derives from a female donor in good health, enrolled as a control in a pregnancy study. Sample: peripheral blood, taken after pregnancy. The CDR3 nucleotides read TGTGCCAGCAGTTACTCTTCGGGGAACTATGGCTACACCTTC. Translation gives CASSYSSGNYGYTF.